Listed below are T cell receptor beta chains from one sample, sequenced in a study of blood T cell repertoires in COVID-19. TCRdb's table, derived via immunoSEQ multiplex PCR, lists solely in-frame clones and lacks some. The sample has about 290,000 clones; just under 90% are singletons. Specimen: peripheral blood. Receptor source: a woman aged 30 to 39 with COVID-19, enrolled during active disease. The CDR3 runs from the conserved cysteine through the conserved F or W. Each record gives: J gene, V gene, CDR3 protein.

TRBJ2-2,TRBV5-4,CASSLVGWPENTGELFF
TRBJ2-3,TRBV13,CASSLLVGGSTDTQYF
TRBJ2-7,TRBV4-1,CASSRGQDEYEQYF
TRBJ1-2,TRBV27,CASSFLGQGVNYGYTF
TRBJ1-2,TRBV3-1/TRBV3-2,CASSQAVGFYGYTF
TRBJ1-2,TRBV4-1,CASSHTGGDGYTF
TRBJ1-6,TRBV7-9,CASNQPGHPNSPLHF
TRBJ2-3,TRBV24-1,CATSDWDLDTQYF
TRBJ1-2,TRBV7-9,CASSPLPNYGYTF
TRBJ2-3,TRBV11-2,CASSLEPAGGSDTQYF
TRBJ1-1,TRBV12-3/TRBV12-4,CASSLSGPEAFF
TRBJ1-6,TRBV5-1,CASRLLGASSNSPLHF
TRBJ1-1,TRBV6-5,CASSYTAQGDTEAFF
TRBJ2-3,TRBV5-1,CASSLGTGGNLDTQYF
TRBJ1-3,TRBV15,CATSREHLGGNTIYF
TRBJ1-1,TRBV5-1,CASSLGGGQLHEAFF
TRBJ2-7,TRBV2,CASKGQGGEQYF
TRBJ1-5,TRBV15,CATSRDRGIGNQPQHF
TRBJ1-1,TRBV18,CASSPRQGARGTEAFF
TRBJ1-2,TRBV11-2,CASSLAAGSYGYTF
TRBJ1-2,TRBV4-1,CASSQAPRTGGKGGYTF
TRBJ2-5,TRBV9,CASSVDREETQYF
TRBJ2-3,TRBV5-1,CASSFLAGSSSTDTQYF
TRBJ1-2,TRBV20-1,CSAAAPWGYTF
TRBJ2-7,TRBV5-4,CASSVRGAVYEQYF
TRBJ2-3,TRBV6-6,CASSYGQGADTQYF
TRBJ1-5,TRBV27,CASSLDRGGNQPQHF
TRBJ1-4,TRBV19,CASSPTVGEGEKLFF
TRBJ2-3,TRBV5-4,CASRPSSGGTDTQYF
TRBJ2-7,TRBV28,CASSLMAGVPYEQYF
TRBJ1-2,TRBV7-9,CASSKLPGEGIAGYTF
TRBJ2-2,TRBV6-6,CASSPTGQSGELFF
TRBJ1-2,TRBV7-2,CASSLVGGLNYGYTF
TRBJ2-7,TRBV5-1,CASSWTGFDEQYF
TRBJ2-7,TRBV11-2,CASSRGIYEQYF
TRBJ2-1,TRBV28,CASRVQGEQFF
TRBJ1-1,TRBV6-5,CASSKLGQLNTEAFF
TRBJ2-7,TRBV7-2,CASSLRAGGLYEQYF
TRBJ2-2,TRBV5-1,CASSLEAPRTGELFF
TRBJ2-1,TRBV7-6,CASSPHSYNEQFF
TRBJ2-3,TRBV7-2,CASSLAQGMSTDTQYF
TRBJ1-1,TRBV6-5,CASRREGLSEAFF
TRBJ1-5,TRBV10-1,CASPWPGTTCNQPQHF
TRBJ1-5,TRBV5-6,CASSLGRNQPQHF
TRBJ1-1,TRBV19,CASSIGENTEAFF
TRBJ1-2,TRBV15,CATSRAGTEKGYTF
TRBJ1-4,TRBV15,CATSRDPPGRRGEKLFF
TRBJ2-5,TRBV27,CASSPRLLTSGGAETQYF
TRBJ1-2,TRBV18,CATTTGGTSYGYTF
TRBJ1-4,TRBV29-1,CSVEDHRGEKLFF
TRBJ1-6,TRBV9,CASSPGTYYNSPLHF
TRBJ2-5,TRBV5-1,CASSPRGTGGVETQYF
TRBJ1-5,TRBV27,CASSWTGVGNQPQHF
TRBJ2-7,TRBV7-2,CASSLGEISGGAYEQYF
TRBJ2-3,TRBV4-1,CASSQAVSLDTQYF